The text below deals with one TCR beta chain. The target antigen is unknown. Oncomine TCR Beta short-read sequencing was applied to DNA from cultured CD4+ T cells. TCRdb recomputed calls from the PCR reads with MiXCR, one row per CDR3 protein. The sample shows about 7,600 distinct CDR3 sequences, 50% of them seen only once. The data are from a study of vaccination and CD4 T cells after COVID-19. Treatment defined: approximately nine-day PBMC culture with coronavirus spike peptide pools or control peptides (ViraFEST assay). Samples of CD4+ T cells were obtained from the unexposed donor before the COVID-19 pandemic (2011-2018). Negative selection recovered the CD4+ T cells once they had spent nine to ten days in culture. This TCR came from a human donor in good health. Sequences were obtained from CD4+ T cells from blood, cultured in vitro.

The CDR3 sequence: CASSIVGGVNTGELFF. CDR3 coding DNA: TGTGCCAGTAGTATAGTAGGCGGAGTGAACACCGGGGAGCTGTTTTTT. V is TRBV19 and J is TRBJ2-2; D is uncertain. CDR1 and CDR2 (germline): LNHDA, SQIVND (reference sequence). CDR3 length: 16 amino acids. Deletions cut 1 base from V and 1 base from J, with 10 bases between.